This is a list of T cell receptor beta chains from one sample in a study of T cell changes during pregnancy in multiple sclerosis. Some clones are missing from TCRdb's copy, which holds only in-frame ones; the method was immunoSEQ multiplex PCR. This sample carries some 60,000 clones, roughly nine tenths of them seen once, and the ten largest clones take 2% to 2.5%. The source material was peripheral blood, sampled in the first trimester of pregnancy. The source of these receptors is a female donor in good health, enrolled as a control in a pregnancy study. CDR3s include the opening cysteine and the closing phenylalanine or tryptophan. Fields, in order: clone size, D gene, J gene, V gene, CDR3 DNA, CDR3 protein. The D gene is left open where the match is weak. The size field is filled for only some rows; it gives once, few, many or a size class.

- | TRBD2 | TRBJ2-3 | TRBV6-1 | TGTGCCAGCAGGAGCGGGGGGCTCACAGATACGCAGTATTTT | CASRSGGLTDTQYF
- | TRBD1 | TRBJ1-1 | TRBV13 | TGTGCCAGCAGCTTAGGCAGGACCCCACAGGGGGCGTCAGCTTTCTTT | CASSLGRTPQGASAFF
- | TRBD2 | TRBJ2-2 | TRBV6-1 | TGTGCCAGCAGTGAAGAGAGGGGACTAGCGGGAGGAAACACCGGGGAGCTGTTTTTT | CASSEERGLAGGNTGELFF
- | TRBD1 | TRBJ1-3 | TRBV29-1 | TGCAGCGTTGAAGGTGTGAGACAGGGGAGGGCATACACCATATATTTT | CSVEGVRQGRAYTIYF
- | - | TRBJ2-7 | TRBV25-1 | TGTGCCAGCGGATGGACTCCCGAGCAGTACTTC | CASGWTPEQYF
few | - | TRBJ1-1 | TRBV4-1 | TGCGCCAGCAGCCTTTTAGTGGGGGAGGTGAGCACTGAAGCTTTCTTT | CASSLLVGEVSTEAFF
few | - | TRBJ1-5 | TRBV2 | TGTGCCAGCAGTGCAGGAAATCAGCCCCAGCATTTT | CASSAGNQPQHF
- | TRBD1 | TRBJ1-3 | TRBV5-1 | TGCGCCAGCAGCGCAAGGACAGGGGGATCTGGAAACACCATATATTTT | CASSARTGGSGNTIYF
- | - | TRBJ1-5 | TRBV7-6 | TGTGCCAGCAGCTTAGGTGCGGGGCGCGGTCAGCCCCAGCATTTT | CASSLGAGRGQPQHF
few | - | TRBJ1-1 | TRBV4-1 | TGCGCCAGCAGCTTCGGGGGAAGGACTGAAGCTTTCTTT | CASSFGGRTEAFF
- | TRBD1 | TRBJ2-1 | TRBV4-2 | TGTGCCAGCAGCCACAGGGGGAGTTTGAATGAGCAGTTCTTC | CASSHRGSLNEQFF
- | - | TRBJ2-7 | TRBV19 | TGTGCCAGTAGAAGGGAGGCGTCCTACGAGCAGTACTTC | CASRREASYEQYF
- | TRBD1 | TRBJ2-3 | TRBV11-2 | TGTGCCAGCAGCCGAAACGGACAGGCTCATGGCACAGATACGCAGTATTTT | CASSRNGQAHGTDTQYF
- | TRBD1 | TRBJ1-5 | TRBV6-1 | TGTGCCAGCAGTGACGATGGACAGGGTGGCCAGCCCCAGCATTTT | CASSDDGQGGQPQHF
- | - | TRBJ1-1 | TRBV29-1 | TGCAGCGTTCAAAAAATGAACACTGAAGCTTTCTTT | CSVQKMNTEAFF
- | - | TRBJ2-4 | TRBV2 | TGTGCCAGCAGTGACCCCGGGACCACGGGGGACATTCAGTACTTC | CASSDPGTTGDIQYF
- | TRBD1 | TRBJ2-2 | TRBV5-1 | TGCGCCAGCAGCTTATGGGACAGGGGGGCCGGGGAGCTGTTTTTT | CASSLWDRGAGELFF
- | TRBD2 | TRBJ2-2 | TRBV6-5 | TGTGCCAGCAGAACGGGAGGGTCGAACACCGGGGAGCTGTTTTTT | CASRTGGSNTGELFF
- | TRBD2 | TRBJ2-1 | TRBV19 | TGTGCCAGTAGTAGACTAGCGGGATACAATGAGCAGTTCTTC | CASSRLAGYNEQFF
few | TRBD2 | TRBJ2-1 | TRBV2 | TGTGCCAGCAAGCGTCTAGCGGGGGGGTATGAGCAGTTCTTC | CASKRLAGGYEQFF
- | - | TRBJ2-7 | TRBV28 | TGTGCCAGCTCCCCTCGAGGGGGGGCTCCCGAGCAGTACTTC | CASSPRGGAPEQYF
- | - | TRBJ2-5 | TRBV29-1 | TGCAGCGTTGATAAGCAGGGTGAGACCCAGTACTTC | CSVDKQGETQYF
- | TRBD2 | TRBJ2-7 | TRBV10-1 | TGCGCCAGCAGCCTACTAGCGGGAGCTTGCGAGCAGTACTTC | CASSLLAGACEQYF
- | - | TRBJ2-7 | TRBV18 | TGTGCCAGCTCACCTACAGCCTACGAGCAGTACTTC | CASSPTAYEQYF
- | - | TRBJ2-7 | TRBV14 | TGTGCCAGCAGCCTCGCGCCGGGTCGGGACTACGAGCAGTACTTC | CASSLAPGRDYEQYF
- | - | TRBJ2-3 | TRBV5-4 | TGTGCCACCTTTCCACCTCGGGCAGATACGCAGTATTTT | CATFPPRADTQYF
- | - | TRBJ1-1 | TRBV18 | TGTGCCAGCTCTCTACCCCGGGGAGTACACACTGAAGCTTTCTTT | CASSLPRGVHTEAFF
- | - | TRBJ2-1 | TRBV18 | TGTGCCAGCTCACCTCGGACTTCCCAGGGGAATGAGCAGTTCTTC | CASSPRTSQGNEQFF
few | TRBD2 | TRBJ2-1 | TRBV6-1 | TGTGCCAGCAATCGGGAGGCCGGATCCTACAATGAGCAGTTCTTC | CASNREAGSYNEQFF
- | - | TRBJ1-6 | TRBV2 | TGTGCCAGCAATCCCAATGGGCAGGCCATAGGTTCACCCCTCCACTTT | CASNPNGQAIGSPLHF
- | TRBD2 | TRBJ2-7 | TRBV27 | TGTGCCAGCAGTTTATGGGAGGGGATGGACGAGCAGTACTTC | CASSLWEGMDEQYF
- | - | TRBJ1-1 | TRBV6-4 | TGTGCCAGCAGAGTTCGACTTGGAGCTTTCTTT | CASRVRLGAFF
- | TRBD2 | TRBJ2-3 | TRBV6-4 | TGTGCCAGCAGTGTATCTGCTGGGGCGGGGGGAGGTACAGATACGCAGTATTTT | CASSVSAGAGGGTDTQYF
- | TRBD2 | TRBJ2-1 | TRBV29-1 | TGCAGCGTTGTAACTAGCGGGGGCTCCTACAATGAGCAGTTCTTC | CSVVTSGGSYNEQFF
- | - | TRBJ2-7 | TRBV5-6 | TGTGCCAGCAGCTTGGGGGCCAGGAGGGAGTACTTC | CASSLGARREYF
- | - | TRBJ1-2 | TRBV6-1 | TGTGCCAGCAGTGAGAGAGCTAACTATGGCTACACCTTC | CASSERANYGYTF
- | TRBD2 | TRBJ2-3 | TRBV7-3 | TGTGCCAGCAGCTTAACGGTAGCGGGGGGGCCAGATACGCAGTATTTT | CASSLTVAGGPDTQYF
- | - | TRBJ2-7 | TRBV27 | TGTGCCAGCAGTTTTTCGCGTGGAGCCTACGAGCAGTACTTC | CASSFSRGAYEQYF
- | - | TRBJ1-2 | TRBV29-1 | TGCAGCGTTGTGGACAGCTATGGCTACACCTTC | CSVVDSYGYTF
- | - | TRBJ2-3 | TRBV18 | TGTGCCAGCTCACCCCATAGCAAAGATACGCAGTATTTT | CASSPHSKDTQYF
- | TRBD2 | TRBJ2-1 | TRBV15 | TGTGCCACCGCGGGGGGAGCTATCCATGAGCAGTTCTTC | CATAGGAIHEQFF
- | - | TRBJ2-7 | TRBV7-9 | TGTGCCAGCAGCGCCCCTAAAGATCCTAGCTCCTACGAGCAGTACTTC | CASSAPKDPSSYEQYF
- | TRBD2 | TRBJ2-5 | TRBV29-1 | TGCAGCGTTCTTTACGGGGGGACCCAAGAGACCCAGTACTTC | CSVLYGGTQETQYF
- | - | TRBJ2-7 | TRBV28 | TGTGCCAGCAGTCGACCTAGCTCAGCCTACGAGCAGTACTTC | CASSRPSSAYEQYF
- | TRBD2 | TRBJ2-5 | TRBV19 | TGTGCCAGTAGCCCTCATAGCGGGAGGGACCAAGAGACCCAGTACTTC | CASSPHSGRDQETQYF
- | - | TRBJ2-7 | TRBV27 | TGTGCCAGCAGGGGGCCCCACTACGAGCAGTACTTC | CASRGPHYEQYF
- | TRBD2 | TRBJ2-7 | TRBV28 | TGTGCCAGCAGTGAAGTAGCGGGTCCAACCTACGAGCAGTACTTC | CASSEVAGPTYEQYF
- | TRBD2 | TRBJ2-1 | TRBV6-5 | TGTGCCAGCAGTTACCTCGTCGCACTAGCGGGCTATGAGCAGTTCTTC | CASSYLVALAGYEQFF
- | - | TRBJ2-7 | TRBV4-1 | TGCGCCAGCAGCCAATGGGGCCATACAGCCTCCTACGAGCAGTACTTC | CASSQWGHTASYEQYF
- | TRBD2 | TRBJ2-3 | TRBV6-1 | TGTGCCAGCAGGGCGGGAGGGCCGAAAGATACGCAGTATTTT | CASRAGGPKDTQYF
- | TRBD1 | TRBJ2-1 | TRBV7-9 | TGTGCCAGCAGCTTGGCAGACAGGGATAATGAGCAGTTCTTC | CASSLADRDNEQFF
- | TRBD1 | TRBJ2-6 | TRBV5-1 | TGCGCCAGCAGCTTGGGTCCCGGGACAGGATTCTCTGGGGCCAACGTCCTGACTTTC | CASSLGPGTGFSGANVLTF
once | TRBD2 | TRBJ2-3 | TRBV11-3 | TGTGCCAGCAGCTTAGTATTCACGGGGGGGGTCCTTAATACGCAGTATTTT | CASSLVFTGGVLNTQYF
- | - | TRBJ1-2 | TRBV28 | TGTGCCAGCAGCGTCGGGGGGCCCCTATATGGCTACACCTTC | CASSVGGPLYGYTF
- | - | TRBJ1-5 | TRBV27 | TGTGCCAGCAGTCCAGGGTATAGCAATCAGCCCCAGCATTTT | CASSPGYSNQPQHF
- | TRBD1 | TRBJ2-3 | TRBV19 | TGTGCCAGTGAGGACAGGGGGGAAACAGATACGCAGTATTTT | CASEDRGETDTQYF
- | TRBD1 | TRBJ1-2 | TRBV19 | TGTGCCAGTGGGGACAGGCAGATCGTAGGCTACACCTTC | CASGDRQIVGYTF